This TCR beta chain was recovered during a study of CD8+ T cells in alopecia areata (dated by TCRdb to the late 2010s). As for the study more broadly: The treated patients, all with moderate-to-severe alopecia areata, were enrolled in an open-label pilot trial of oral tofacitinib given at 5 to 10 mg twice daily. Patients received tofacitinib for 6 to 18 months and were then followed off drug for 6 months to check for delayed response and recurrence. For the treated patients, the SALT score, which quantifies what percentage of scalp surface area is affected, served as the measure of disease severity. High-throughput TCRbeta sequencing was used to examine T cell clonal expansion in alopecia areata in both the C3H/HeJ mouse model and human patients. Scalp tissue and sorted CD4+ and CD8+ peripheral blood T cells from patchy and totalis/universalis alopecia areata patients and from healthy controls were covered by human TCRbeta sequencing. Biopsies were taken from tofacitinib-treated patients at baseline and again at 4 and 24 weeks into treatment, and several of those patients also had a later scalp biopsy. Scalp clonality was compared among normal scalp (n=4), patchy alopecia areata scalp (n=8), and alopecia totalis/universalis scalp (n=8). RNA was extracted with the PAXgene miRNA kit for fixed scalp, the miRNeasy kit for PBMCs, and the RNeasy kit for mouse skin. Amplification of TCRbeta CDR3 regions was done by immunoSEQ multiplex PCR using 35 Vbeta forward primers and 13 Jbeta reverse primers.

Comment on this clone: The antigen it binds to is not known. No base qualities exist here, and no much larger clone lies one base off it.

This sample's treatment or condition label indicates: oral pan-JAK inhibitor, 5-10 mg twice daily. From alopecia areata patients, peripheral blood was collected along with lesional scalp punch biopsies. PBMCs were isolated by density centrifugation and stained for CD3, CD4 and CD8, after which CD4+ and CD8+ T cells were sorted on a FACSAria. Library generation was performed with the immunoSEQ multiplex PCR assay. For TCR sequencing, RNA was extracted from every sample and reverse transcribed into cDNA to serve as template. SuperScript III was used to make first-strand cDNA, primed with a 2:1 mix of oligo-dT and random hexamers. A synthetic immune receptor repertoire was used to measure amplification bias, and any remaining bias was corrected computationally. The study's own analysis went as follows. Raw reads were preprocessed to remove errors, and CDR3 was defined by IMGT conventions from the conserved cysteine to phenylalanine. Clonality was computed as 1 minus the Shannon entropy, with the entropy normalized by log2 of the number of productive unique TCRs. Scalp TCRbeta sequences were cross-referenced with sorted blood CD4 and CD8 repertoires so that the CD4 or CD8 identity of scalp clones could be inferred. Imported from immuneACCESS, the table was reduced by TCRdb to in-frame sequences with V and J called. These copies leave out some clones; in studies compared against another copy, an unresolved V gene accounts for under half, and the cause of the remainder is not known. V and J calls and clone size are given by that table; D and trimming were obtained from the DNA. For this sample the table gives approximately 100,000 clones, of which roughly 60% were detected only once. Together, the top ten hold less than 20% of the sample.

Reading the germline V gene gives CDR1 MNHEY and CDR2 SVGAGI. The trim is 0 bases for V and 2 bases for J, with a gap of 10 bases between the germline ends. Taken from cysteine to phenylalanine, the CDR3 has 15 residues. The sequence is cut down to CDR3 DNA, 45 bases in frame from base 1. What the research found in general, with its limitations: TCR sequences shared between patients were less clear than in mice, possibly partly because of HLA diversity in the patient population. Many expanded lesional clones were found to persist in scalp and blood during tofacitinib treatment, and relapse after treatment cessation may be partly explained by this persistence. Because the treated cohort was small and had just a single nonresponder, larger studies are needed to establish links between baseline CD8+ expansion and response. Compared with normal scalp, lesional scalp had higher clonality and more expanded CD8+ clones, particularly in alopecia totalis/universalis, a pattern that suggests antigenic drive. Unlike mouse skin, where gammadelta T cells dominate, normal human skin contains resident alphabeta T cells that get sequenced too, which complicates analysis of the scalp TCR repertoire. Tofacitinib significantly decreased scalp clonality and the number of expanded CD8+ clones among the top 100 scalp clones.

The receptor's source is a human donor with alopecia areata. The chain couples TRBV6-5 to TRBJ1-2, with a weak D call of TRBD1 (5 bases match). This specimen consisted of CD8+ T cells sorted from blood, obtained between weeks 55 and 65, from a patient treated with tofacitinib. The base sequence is TGTGCCAGCAGTTACTCGCCAGGGAACAACTATGGCTACACCTTC. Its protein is CASSYSPGNNYGYTF.